The clone carrying this T cell receptor (beta chain) has just a few counts. Time point reported: sample taken at primary tumor resection. Unsorted whole RNA from tumor, nontumor lung or frozen PBMC underwent sequencing. There were roughly 78 donors, all of them untreated patients with early-stage non-small cell lung cancer. This sample is part of a study of spatial heterogeneity in lung cancer. Each molecule of TCR cDNA was tagged with one unique molecular identifier. MiXCR, applied by TCRdb to the 5' RACE reads, yields one record per CDR3 protein. Of some 100,000 distinct CDR3 sequences in the sample, approximately 12% were seen once. The CDR3 extends over 15 amino acids. J lost 4 bases, V lost 5 bases, and 7 bases had no gene match. Per the germline V gene, CDR1 is SEHNR and CDR2 is FQNEAQ (reference sequence).

The sequences come from PBMCs, collected at surgery. The rearrangement links TRBV7-9 to TRBJ1-5, with TRBD1 identical over 8 bases. This receptor was taken from a male donor with early-stage non-small cell lung cancer. CDR3 in DNA: TGTGCCAGCAGCCCCGGGACAGGAGGGAATCAGCCCCAGCATTTT. Its translation: CASSPGTGGNQPQHF.